Each of the 8 T cell receptor beta chains below was sequenced from the same sample in a study of blood T cell repertoires in COVID-19. TCRdb's table, derived via immunoSEQ multiplex PCR, lists solely in-frame clones and lacks some. The sample lists over 250,000 clones, around nine tenths occurring once. The specimen sequenced was peripheral blood. The receptors originated from a man aged 50 to 60 with acute or convalescent COVID-19.

This clone was seen only a few times. J is TRBJ2-7 and V is TRBV18, with 9 bases fitting TRBD1. The CDR3 consists of 13 residues. The junction had 3 bases not matched to a gene; V was cut back by 4 bases and J by 5 bases. Germline CDR1 and CDR2: KGHSH and LQKENI. The CDR3 bases are TGTGCCAGCTCACGGGACAGGGCTGACGAGCAGTACTTC. Translating gives CASSRDRADEQYF.

The chain carries TRBV7-9 and TRBJ2-7; 10 positions agree with TRBD1. The V gene end was trimmed by 5 bases and the J gene end by 3 bases; junction bases not matched to a gene: 10. This CDR3 is 16 amino acids long. Looked up from germline, CDR1 is SEHNR and CDR2 is FQNEAQ (reference sequence). The CDR3 protein is CASSPPSTGGIYEQYF. The CDR3 nucleotides read TGTGCCAGCAGCCCCCCATCGACAGGGGGCATCTACGAGCAGTACTTC.

The chain is built from TRBV5-3 and TRBJ2-5, with 8 nucleotides matching TRBD2. TRBV5-3 is an open reading frame, and its role is uncertain. This CDR3 region has 14 residues. V shed 4 bases, J shed 5 bases, and the junction held 7 bases outside the gene matches. This CDR3 reads CARSQRGTEETQYF. The CDR3 nucleotides read TGTGCCAGAAGCCAGCGGGGGACGGAGGAGACCCAGTACTTC.

The genes are TRBV11-2 and TRBJ2-7; perhaps TRBD1 as D (6 bases). Germline V gene data show CDR1 as SGHAT and CDR2 as FQNNGV. V was clipped by 5 bases and J by 0 bases, with 14 bases between them. The CDR3 consists of 15 residues. The CDR3 DNA is TGTGCCAGCAGCCTCCCGAGGGGGAACTCCTACGAGCAGTACTTC. This codes for CASSLPRGNSYEQYF.

This sequence joins TRBV27 and TRBJ1-1; weak D call: TRBD1 (5 bases). Trimming removed 3 bases from V and 3 bases from J, with 8 bases in between. This CDR3 has 13 amino acids. CDR1 is MNHEY and CDR2 is SMNVEV in the germline V gene (reference sequence). The CDR3 region has the DNA TGTGCCAGCAGTTTCTTAGGGGACACTGAAGCTTTCTTT. This gives the protein CASSFLGDTEAFF.

V gene TRBV2 combines with J gene TRBJ2-3, with a tentative D call TRBD2 (6 bases). Germline values: CDR1 SNHLY, CDR2 FYNNEI. CDR3 length: 15 residues. V lost 2 bases and J 3 bases, leaving 12 bases between the germline ends. The CDR3 spells CASSELEGGTDTQYF. In nucleotides, the CDR3 is TGTGCCAGCAGTGAATTGGAGGGCGGGACAGATACGCAGTATTTT.

V and J are TRBV29-1 and TRBJ1-4; no definite D call. The CDR3 loop spans 13 amino acids. Trimming shortened V by 5 bases and J by 3 bases, and 10 bases separated the two germline ends. Looked up from germline, CDR1 is SQVTM and CDR2 is ANQGSEA. CDR3 nucleotide sequence: TGCAGCGTTCCCGGGTTATCTAATGAAAAACTGTTTTTT. Encoded protein: CSVPGLSNEKLFF.

The rearrangement links TRBV5-6 to TRBJ1-2, with D possibly matching TRBD1 (5 bases). V dropped 4 bases and J dropped 1 base, with 11 bases sitting between them. Germline CDR1 is SGHDT and CDR2 is YYEEEE. The CDR3 runs 14 residues. The CDR3 region is CASSLGALNYGYTF. DNA of the CDR3: TGTGCCAGCAGCCTTGGGGCACTTAACTATGGCTACACCTTC.